A single sample gave rise to the 10 T cell receptor beta chains below, sequenced in a study of shared clonotypes between healthy human individuals. Clones were read by immunoSEQ multiplex PCR, and TCRdb kept only the in-frame ones, dropping some. The data hold more than 2 million clones, with 85% to 95% observed a single time. Sequencing input: naive CD4+ T cells sorted from blood. The subset is: CD45RA+ positively selected. The receptor source for this set is a man aged 18-30 years in good health.

The V gene is TRBV28, the J gene TRBJ2-2; D not resolved. Germline values: CDR1 MDHEN, CDR2 SYDVKM. CDR3 length: 13 amino acids. The V end was cut by 6 bases, the J end by 0 bases, with 5 bases between. CDR3 coding DNA: TGTGCCAGCAGGAAGCCGAACACCGGGGAGCTGTTTTTT. Its protein product is CASRKPNTGELFF.

This clone was seen a single time. The chain recombines TRBV6-5 with TRBJ2-1, with 8 nucleotides matching TRBD2. With V trimmed by 5 bases and J by 4 bases, 7 bases remained unmatched. Germline CDR1 reads MNHEY; CDR2 reads SVGAGI. The CDR3 covers 15 residues. CDR3 loop: CASSPGTRSYNEQFF. CDR3 nucleotides: TGTGCCAGCAGTCCCGGGACTAGAAGTTACAATGAGCAGTTCTTC.

This clone was found once. The CDR3 reads CATSPGAGANVLTF. The DNA of the CDR3 is TGCGCCACCTCCCCGGGGGCGGGGGCCAACGTCCTGACTTTC. The rearrangement uses TRBV5-1 and TRBJ2-6, with D perhaps assigned TRBD1 or TRBD2 (6 bases each). This CDR3 region has 14 residues. V shed 9 bases and J shed 4 bases, with 14 bases lying between them. Germline-derived CDR1 and CDR2 are SGHRS and YFSETQ.

The table lists this clone with a count of one. The chain links TRBV30 to TRBJ2-7; D ambiguous. V was clipped by 8 bases and J by 3 bases, with 14 bases between them. Germline CDR1 is GTSNPN and CDR2 is SVGIG (reference sequence). The CDR3 spans 12 residues. The CDR3 protein is CAENSPIYEQYF. CDR3 DNA: TGTGCCGAAAACTCACCCATCTACGAGCAGTACTTC.

The rearrangement joins TRBV9 to TRBJ1-6, with a possible D match to TRBD1 (5 bases). This CDR3 has 15 residues. Deletions cut 4 bases from V and 5 bases from J, with 13 bases between. Germline V CDR1 and CDR2: SGDLS, YYNGEE. The CDR3 loop is CASSLLGEDNSPLHF. CDR3 DNA: TGTGCCAGCAGCCTCCTGGGGGAGGATAATTCACCCCTCCACTTT.

Points on this clone: Other DNA sequences in the sample encode the same CDR3. The V and J genes are TRBV4-3 and TRBJ2-3; 8 positions agree with TRBD2. The J segment lost 3 bases and the V segment lost 1 base, leaving 6 bases of the junction unmatched. The CDR3 runs 16 residues. CDR1 is LGHNA, CDR2 YSLEER, per germline. In nucleotides, the CDR3 is TGCGCCAGCAGCCAAGGCCCCAGCGGGAGAACAGATACGCAGTATTTT. Translating it yields CASSQGPSGRTDTQYF.

The chain joins TRBV10-3 to TRBJ2-3; 10 positions match TRBD2. Germline V gene sequence: CDR1 ENHRY, CDR2 SYGVKD. The V segment lost 6 bases and the J segment 1 base; nucleotides outside the gene matches: 7. The CDR3 is 16 amino acids. CDR3 loop: CAISASGTSGTDTQYF. The CDR3 DNA is TGTGCCATCAGCGCTTCCGGGACTAGCGGCACAGATACGCAGTATTTT.

V and J are TRBV7-2 and TRBJ2-1; TRBD2 matches at 14 bases. V was clipped by 5 bases and J by 8 bases; unmatched bases: 11. Germline CDR1 and CDR2: SGHTA and FQGNSA. CDR3 size: 17 residues. CDR3 nucleotide sequence: TGTGCCAGCAGCCGGGGACTAGCGGGAGAGCTTGGGGATGAGCAGTTCTTC. Protein product: CASSRGLAGELGDEQFF.

The rearrangement links TRBV6-5 to TRBJ2-2; no clear D gene. Per the germline V gene, CDR1 is MNHEY and CDR2 is SVGAGI. With 5 bases removed from V and 7 bases from J, the gap between germline ends came to 14 bases. The CDR3 loop spans 14 amino acids. The CDR3 here is CASSRTPSNGELFF. The CDR3 bases are TGTGCCAGCAGTCGAACCCCAAGCAACGGGGAGCTGTTTTTT.

The V gene is TRBV4-3, the J gene TRBJ2-3; a possible D gene is TRBD2 (6 bases). V was cut by 2 bases and J by 3 bases, with 9 bases left in between. Germline values: CDR1 LGHNA, CDR2 YSLEER. CDR3 length: 14 residues. CDR3 bases: TGCGCCAGCAGCCAACGCGGGATAACAGATACGCAGTATTTT. It encodes CASSQRGITDTQYF.